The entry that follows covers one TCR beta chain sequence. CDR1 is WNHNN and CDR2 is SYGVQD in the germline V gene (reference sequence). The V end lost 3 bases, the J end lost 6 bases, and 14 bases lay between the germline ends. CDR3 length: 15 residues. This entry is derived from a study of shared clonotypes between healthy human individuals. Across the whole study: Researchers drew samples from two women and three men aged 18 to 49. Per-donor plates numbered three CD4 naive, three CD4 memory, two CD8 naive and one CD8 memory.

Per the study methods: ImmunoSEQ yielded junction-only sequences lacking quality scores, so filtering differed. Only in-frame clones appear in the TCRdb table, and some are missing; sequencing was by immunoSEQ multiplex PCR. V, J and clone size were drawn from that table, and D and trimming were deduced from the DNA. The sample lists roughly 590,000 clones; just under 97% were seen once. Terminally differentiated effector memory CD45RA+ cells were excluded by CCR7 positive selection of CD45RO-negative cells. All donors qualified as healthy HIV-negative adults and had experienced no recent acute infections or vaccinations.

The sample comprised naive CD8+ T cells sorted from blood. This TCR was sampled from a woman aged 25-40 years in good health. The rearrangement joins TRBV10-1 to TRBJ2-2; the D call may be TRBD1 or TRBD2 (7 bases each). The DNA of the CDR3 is TGCGCCAGCAGTGAAGGCAGGGGGAGGGCCGGGGAGCTGTTTTTT. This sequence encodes CASSEGRGRAGELFF.